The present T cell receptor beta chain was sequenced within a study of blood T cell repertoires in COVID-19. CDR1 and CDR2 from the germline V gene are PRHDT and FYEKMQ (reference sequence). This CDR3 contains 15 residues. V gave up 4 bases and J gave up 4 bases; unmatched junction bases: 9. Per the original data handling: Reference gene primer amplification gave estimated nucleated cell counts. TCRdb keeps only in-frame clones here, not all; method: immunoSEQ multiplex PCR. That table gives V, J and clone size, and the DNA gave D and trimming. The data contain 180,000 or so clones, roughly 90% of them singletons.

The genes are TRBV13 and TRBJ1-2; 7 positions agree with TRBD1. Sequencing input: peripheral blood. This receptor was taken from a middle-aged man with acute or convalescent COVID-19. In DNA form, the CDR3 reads TGTGCCAGCAGCTCCTATTACAGGGGTTCCTATGGCTACACCTTC. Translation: CASSSYYRGSYGYTF.